Presented here are 30 T cell receptor beta chains from one specimen sequenced in a study of T cell responses to AZD1222 COVID-19 vaccine. Sequenced by immunoSEQ multiplex PCR; TCRdb stores in-frame clones only, minus some. The sample yields 60,000 or so clones, roughly 82% seen once. Sequencing was performed on peripheral blood, taken on day 0 of AZD1222 vaccination. The receptors stem from an adult in good health.

V and J are TRBV27 and TRBJ2-5; 7 bases are a match to TRBD2. Germline V gene sequence: CDR1 MNHEY, CDR2 SMNVEV (reference sequence). CDR3 length equals 17 residues. V lost 1 base, J lost 2 bases, and 10 bases stayed unmatched. CDR3 sequence reads: CASSLWGSGRQQETQYF. The DNA of the CDR3 is TGTGCCAGCAGTTTATGGGGTAGCGGGCGGCAACAAGAGACCCAGTACTTC.

The V call is TRBV18, the J call TRBJ1-1; D unresolved. The V and J ends lost 3 bases and 1 base respectively, with 6 bases between them. Germline V gives CDR1 KGHSH, CDR2 LQKENI. This CDR3 has 13 residues. The CDR3 nucleotides read TGTGCCAGCTCACCCCGACAGAACACTGAAGCTTTCTTT. Protein product: CASSPRQNTEAFF. The full variable domain, its missing parts supplied by reference TRBV18 and TRBJ1-1, is NAGVMQNPRHLVRRRGQEARLRCSPMKGHSHVYWYRQLPEEGLKFMVYLQKENIIDESGMPKERFSAEFPKEGPSILRIQQVVRGDSAAYFCASSPRQNTEAFFGQGTRLTVV.

This clone was recorded once. The J gene is TRBJ2-5, the V gene TRBV14; D tentatively fits TRBD1 or TRBD2 (5 bases each). The germline V and J ends were trimmed by 4 bases and 2 bases, with 8 bases remaining between them. Germline CDR1 and CDR2: SGHDN and FVKESK. CDR3 length: 13 residues. The CDR3 DNA follows: TGTGCCAGCAGCCGGGACGGACAAGAGACCCAGTACTTC. Its protein product is CASSRDGQETQYF.

The chain couples TRBV7-8 to TRBJ2-5; D possibly corresponds to TRBD1 (6 bases). This CDR3 spans 14 amino acids. Germline lookup yields CDR1 SGHVS and CDR2 FQNEAQ. Between the trimmed V and J ends, which lost 5 bases and 0 bases, there was a span of 10 bases. DNA for the CDR3: TGTGCCAGCAGCCCCACAGGGAACCAAGAGACCCAGTACTTC. Translating it yields CASSPTGNQETQYF.

The chain has TRBV9 and TRBJ1-6; 8 nucleotides align to TRBD1. V was pared by 2 bases and J by 9 bases, with 7 bases of the junction left unmatched. There are 15 residues in the CDR3. Germline V lookup: CDR1 SGDLS, CDR2 YYNGEE. The chain's CDR3 is CASSVMDRAGSPLHF. CDR3 nucleotides: TGTGCCAGCAGCGTCATGGACAGGGCTGGTTCACCCCTCCACTTT.

There are a few counts of this clone. The chain employs TRBV7-3 and TRBJ2-3; 7 nucleotides line up with TRBD1. This CDR3 contains 14 residues. The germline V gene encodes CDR1 SGHTA and CDR2 FQGTGA. V dropped 4 bases and J dropped 4; count of bases not matched to a gene: 5. The CDR3: CASSSATGADTQYF. CDR3 nucleotides: TGTGCCAGCAGCTCCGCAACAGGGGCAGATACGCAGTATTTT.

The CDR3 DNA reads TGTGCCAGCAGGGGGGGACAGGGATACACCGGGGAGCTGTTTTTT. Translated: CASRGGQGYTGELFF. The chain couples TRBV6-5 to TRBJ2-2, with 9 positions matching TRBD1. The J segment lost 3 bases and the V segment lost 6 bases, leaving 5 bases of the junction unmatched. Looked up from germline, CDR1 is MNHEY and CDR2 is SVGAGI. The CDR3 sequence is 15 residues long.

This chain links TRBV19 with TRBJ2-1; tentative D call: TRBD1 (6 bases). This CDR3 is built from 17 residues. CDR1 and CDR2 (germline): LNHDA, SQIVND (reference sequence). V was clipped by 0 bases and J by 2 bases, with 14 bases between them. CDR3 sequence reads: CASSIDPQGRAYNEQFF. CDR3 DNA sequence: TGTGCCAGTAGTATAGACCCACAGGGTCGGGCCTACAATGAGCAGTTCTTC. The full variable domain, in which reference TRBV19 and TRBJ2-1 provide the parts outside the CDR3, is DGGITQSPKYLFRKEGQNVTLSCEQNLNHDAMYWYRQDPGQGLRLIYYSQIVNDFQKGDIAEGYSVSREKKESFPLTVTSAQKNPTAFYLCASSIDPQGRAYNEQFFGPGTRLTVL.

The chain uses TRBV2 and TRBJ2-5; the match to TRBD1 covers 7 bases. This CDR3 is 13 amino acids long. V lost 5 bases, J lost 5 bases, and 5 bases stayed unmatched. Germline CDR1 and CDR2: SNHLY and FYNNEI. CDR3 sequence: CASSMRGLETQYF. The CDR3 nucleotides are TGTGCCAGCAGTATGAGGGGGCTGGAGACCCAGTACTTC.

The V and J genes are TRBV7-9 and TRBJ2-5; D gene uncertain. The V and J ends lost 5 bases and 2 bases respectively, with 9 bases between them. CDR1 and CDR2 from the germline V gene are SEHNR and FQNEAQ (reference sequence). The CDR3 has 13 residues. This CDR3 reads CASSPRPQETQYF. For the CDR3, the DNA is TGTGCCAGCAGCCCCCGACCACAAGAGACCCAGTACTTC.

The chain uses TRBV28 and TRBJ1-4; 7 bases match TRBD1. The V segment lost 5 bases and the J segment 4 bases; nucleotides outside the gene matches: 4. The germline V gene encodes CDR1 MDHEN and CDR2 SYDVKM. This CDR3 has 14 residues. CDR3 DNA: TGTGCCAGCAGTCCGGGACAGCTTAATGAAAAACTGTTTTTT. It encodes CASSPGQLNEKLFF.

This clone was seen only a few times. The rearrangement joins TRBV3-1 (or the pseudogene TRBV3-2) to TRBJ1-4, with 7 positions matching TRBD1. The CDR3 has 15 amino acids. Germline V lookup: CDR1 LGHDT, CDR2 YNNKEL (reference sequence). V was pared by 6 bases and J by 7 bases, with 11 bases of the junction left unmatched. CDR3 region: CASSSLDRAGEKLFF. The CDR3 DNA reads TGTGCCAGCAGTTCCTTAGACAGGGCGGGTGAAAAACTGTTTTTT.

The V gene is TRBV20-1, the J gene TRBJ1-5; D uncertain. This CDR3 is built from 15 residues. V dropped 3 bases and J dropped 3 bases, with 15 bases sitting between them. Per the germline V gene, CDR1 is DFQATT and CDR2 is SNEGSKA (reference sequence). CDR3 nucleotide sequence: TGCAGTGCTAGTGCGGGGTCCAGATCCAATCAGCCCCAGCATTTT. This translates into CSASAGSRSNQPQHF.

V gene TRBV2 combines with J gene TRBJ2-1; 9 bases are a match to TRBD2. The CDR3 totals 14 residues. V dropped 6 bases and J dropped 3; count of bases not matched to a gene: 3. The germline CDR1 and CDR2 sequences are SNHLY and FYNNEI. This chain's CDR3 is CASRSGRRYNEQFF. The CDR3 region has the DNA TGTGCCAGCAGGAGCGGGAGGCGCTACAATGAGCAGTTCTTC.

The CDR3 DNA reads as TGTGCCAGCAGCGCAGGACAGGGGGCGGGCTATGGCTACACCTTC. It encodes CASSAGQGAGYGYTF. The chain employs TRBV9 and TRBJ1-2; 11 nucleotides align to TRBD1. The V gene end was trimmed by 3 bases and the J gene end by 4 bases; junction bases not matched to a gene: 5. The CDR3 extends over 15 amino acids. Germline CDR1 reads SGDLS; CDR2 reads YYNGEE.

This chain links TRBV10-2 with TRBJ2-3; D is perhaps TRBD2 (6 bases). The V gene lost 4 bases and the J gene lost 2 bases, with 16 bases spanning the gap. The germline V gene has CDR1 WSHSY and CDR2 SAAADI. The length of the CDR3 is 16 residues. CDR3 sequence: CASSGYFGEDTDTQYF. The CDR3 nucleotides are TGCGCCAGCAGTGGGTATTTTGGGGAGGACACAGATACGCAGTATTTT.

The J gene is TRBJ1-1, the V gene TRBV21-1; the table assigns TRBD1, which was not confirmed against the DNA. TRBV21-1 is reported as a pseudogene. The CDR3 loop spans 17 amino acids. Here the CDR3 DNA reads TGTGCCAGCAGCAATTATCTGGGACAGGACAACTCCAACCGGGCTTTCTTT. Translating gives CASSNYLGQDNSNRAFF.

The chain combines TRBV9 with TRBJ1-2; a possible D gene is TRBD1 (5 bases). The CDR3 runs to 13 residues. The V gene's germline CDR1 is SGDLS and CDR2 YYNGEE. The ends were cut back, 0 bases at V and 2 bases at J, with 5 bases in the middle. CDR3: CASSVAGNYGYTF. CDR3 nucleotides: TGTGCCAGCAGCGTAGCAGGGAACTATGGCTACACCTTC.

CDR3 nucleotide sequence: TGTGCCAGCAGCTCCGGACAGGGGCCGTACTACGAGCAGTACTTC. It translates to CASSSGQGPYYEQYF. This rearrangement joins TRBV5-5 to TRBJ2-7; 9 positions match TRBD1. From germline, CDR1 is SGHKS and CDR2 YYEKEE (reference sequence). V dropped 3 bases and J dropped 3; count of bases not matched to a gene: 7. The CDR3 loop spans 15 amino acids.

The chain recombines TRBV6-2 or TRBV6-3 with TRBJ2-1, with D unresolved. V lost 4 bases and J 8 bases, leaving 9 bases between the germline ends. The germline V gene has CDR1 MNHEY and CDR2 SVGEGT. This CDR3 comprises 12 residues. CDR3 sequence: CASSSLDHEQFF. Here the CDR3 DNA reads TGTGCCAGCAGTTCCCTAGATCATGAGCAGTTCTTC.

This clone was observed a handful of times. This chain connects TRBV4-1 to TRBJ2-3; D is possibly TRBD2 (5 bases). Trimming took 4 bases from V and 2 from J, leaving 13 bases between them. Per germline, CDR1 MGHRA and CDR2 YSYEKL. The CDR3 length is 15 residues. The CDR3 protein is CASSPRERITDTQYF. In DNA form, the CDR3 reads TGCGCCAGCAGCCCCCGCGAGCGGATCACAGATACGCAGTATTTT.

The genes are TRBV11-3 and TRBJ2-1; either TRBD1 or TRBD2 may supply D (5 bases each). Trimming took 1 base from V and 2 from J, leaving 9 bases between them. Germline CDR1 and CDR2: SGHNT and YENEEA. This CDR3 is 15 amino acids long. CDR3 in amino acids: CASSLVGTPYNEQFF. The DNA for the CDR3 is TGTGCCAGCAGCTTAGTGGGGACCCCCTACAATGAGCAGTTCTTC.

A word on this clone: Other nucleotide sequences from this sample produce the same CDR3. The chain has TRBV7-2 and TRBJ1-2, with D hard to call. V was trimmed by 1 base and J by 4 bases, leaving 7 bases between them. CDR1 and CDR2 from the germline V gene are SGHTA and FQGNSA. The CDR3 runs 13 residues. The CDR3, as DNA: TGTGCCAGCAGCTTAGGACTTCCCTATGGCTACACCTTC. This sequence encodes CASSLGLPYGYTF. The variable domain in full, completed from reference TRBV7-2 and TRBJ1-2, reads GAGVSQSPSNKVTEKGKDVELRCDPISGHTALYWYRQSLGQGLEFLIYFQGNSAPDKSGLPSDRFSAERTGGSVSTLTIQRTQQEDSAVYLCASSLGLPYGYTFGSGTRLTVV.

The chain couples TRBV18 to TRBJ1-2; 8 nucleotides align to TRBD1. After removal of 2 bases from V and 4 bases from J, the junction contained 6 bases not matched to a gene. Per germline, CDR1 KGHSH and CDR2 LQKENI. This CDR3 has 15 amino acids. CDR3 sequence reads: CASSPIQGAPYGYTF. The CDR3 DNA follows: TGTGCCAGCTCACCAATCCAGGGGGCCCCCTATGGCTACACCTTC.

The gene calls are TRBV6-6 and TRBJ1-2; D is perhaps TRBD1 (6 bases). The CDR3 contains 12 residues. The germline CDR1 and CDR2 sequences are MNHNY and SVGAGI (reference sequence). Trimming pared 5 bases from V and 7 bases from J, leaving 11 bases between. The CDR3 DNA reads as TGTGCCAGCAGTCGGACAGAGGGTGGCTACACCTTC. Translated, it gives CASSRTEGGYTF.

This chain joins TRBV6-5 and TRBJ1-2, with D unclear. V was pared by 7 bases and J by 5 bases, with 17 bases between. CDR1 is MNHEY, CDR2 SVGAGI, per germline. There are 14 residues in the CDR3. The CDR3 bases are TGTGCCAGCACCCCTTCAGGCATTCTATATGGCTACACCTTC. It translates to CASTPSGILYGYTF.

This chain joins TRBV29-1 and TRBJ1-4, with D possibly matching TRBD1 (5 bases). The germline V gene has CDR1 SQVTM and CDR2 ANQGSEA. Trimming cost V 6 bases and J 8 bases, with 16 bases left between them. This CDR3 is 13 amino acids long. The CDR3 DNA reads TGCAGCGTGCACAGATACGGACAAGAAAAACTGTTTTTT. Its translation: CSVHRYGQEKLFF. Looking up the rest from reference TRBV29-1 and TRBJ1-4 gives the full variable domain: SAVISQKPSRDICQRGTSLTIQCQVDSQVTMMFWYRQQPGQSLTLIATANQGSEATYESGFVIDKFPISRPNLTFSTLTVSNMSPEDSSIYLCSVHRYGQEKLFFGSGTQLSVL.

The chain has TRBV27 and TRBJ2-4; D remains ambiguous. The CDR3 is made up of 13 amino acids. V was pared by 5 bases and J by 9 bases, with 14 bases between. Germline CDR1 reads MNHEY; CDR2 reads SMNVEV (reference sequence). The CDR3: CASSTALMSIQYF. The CDR3 nucleotides are TGTGCCAGCAGTACCGCCCTTATGAGCATTCAGTACTTC.

CDR3 sequence reads: CASRQGSRSGANVLTF. The CDR3 region has the DNA TGTGCCAGTAGGCAGGGGAGCCGCTCTGGGGCCAACGTCCTGACTTTC. V and J are TRBV19 and TRBJ2-6; tentatively, D is TRBD1 (6 bases). This CDR3 region has 16 residues. V was shortened by 6 bases and J by 0 bases, with 12 bases between the two germline ends. Germline V gene sequence: CDR1 LNHDA, CDR2 SQIVND (reference sequence).

This clone is medium-sized (0.01 to 0.1%). The identical CDR3 is also encoded by other nucleotide sequences in the sample. The rearrangement joins TRBV10-3 to TRBJ2-1; D gene ambiguous. V lost 5 bases to trimming and J lost 7 bases, with 6 bases between them. Germline V gives CDR1 ENHRY, CDR2 SYGVKD. This CDR3 region has 11 residues. The DNA of the CDR3 is TGTGCCATCAGTCTAGGGAATGAGCAGTTCTTC. Amino acids: CAISLGNEQFF.